The following is a TCR beta chain sequence with its context. The source of the sample is a study of shared T cell receptors in the human thymus. Repertoires were generated with immunoSEQ multiplex PCR, while TCRdb's copy carries only in-frame clones and drops some. Of 700,000 or so clones listed, roughly 85% were seen once; the top ten hold roughly 0.01%. V gave up 4 bases and J gave up 0 bases; unmatched junction bases: 11. This CDR3 has 19 residues. CDR1 and CDR2 from the germline V gene are MGHRA and YSYEKL. A further study also used this sample, focusing on human thymus T cells. That source adds: Healthy Finnish infants having corrective surgery for congenital heart defects served as donors. Corrective heart surgery yielded resections, and these provided the thymus tissue. Blood and thymic repertoires both appeared biased in V and J gene usage. Related work showed strongly overlapping thymic repertoires across unrelated individuals.

The chain links TRBV4-1 to TRBJ2-6; 8 bases match TRBD1. The sample consisted of thymocytes. The receptor was isolated from a girl under two years old with a congenital heart defect. CDR3: CASSPIVQGETSGANVLTF. In nucleotides, the CDR3 is TGCGCCAGCAGCCCCATCGTACAGGGGGAAACCTCTGGGGCCAACGTCCTGACTTTC.